This note documents a single T cell receptor (beta chain) sequence. Its antigen remains unidentified. The method was immunoSEQ multiplex PCR; TCRdb's version includes in-frame clones alone and lacks a portion of them. The sample holds 20,000 to 25,000 clones, 55% to 80% seen once. The CDR3 has 16 amino acids. Trimming left V 4 bases short and J 4 bases short, with 17 bases between. Germline assignment: CDR1 SGHKS and CDR2 YYEKEE (reference sequence). The unexposed donors gave CD4+ T cells in about 2011-2018, prior to COVID-19. CD4+ T cells were isolated from the cells after 10 days of culture. Cells permitting, SARS-CoV-2 S/N and four cold-coronavirus spikes were tested on unexposed-donor CD4+ T cells. The sample belongs to a study of CD4 T cells in relation to SARS-CoV-2 and coronaviruses. For the study at large: After roughly 11 days of antigen culture, PBMC TCR beta CDR3s were sequenced. Crossreactive spike epitopes shared across donors were mapped to their HLA restriction.

The clonotype was recovered from a human donor in good health. The chain couples TRBV5-5 to TRBJ2-2; perhaps TRBD1 as D (5 bases). Specimen: CD4+ T cells from PBMCs, cultured in vitro. CDR3 in DNA: TGTGCCAGCAGCCCTCCGGGTCGAAGGGGCACCGGGGAGCTGTTTTTT. Its protein is CASSPPGRRGTGELFF.